The text below deals with one T cell receptor beta chain. The antigen is unknown. This sample was included in a study of OX40 agonist ivuxolimab in advanced cancers. Across the whole study: Checkpoint inhibitors had been given previously to under 50% of patients.

Study-level results: Among the nonresponders, some also had low normalized T-cell clonal expansion.

The protocol was immunoSEQ multiplex PCR, while the TCRdb copy is restricted to in-frame clones and leaves out a portion. The sample consists of about 50,000 clones, roughly 93% of them appearing once. The source of this sequence is an adult with an advanced solid tumor such as melanoma, head and neck, liver or kidney cancer. The source material was CD4+ or CD8+ T cells sorted from blood, sampled in a trial of the OX40 agonist ivuxolimab.

CDR3 DNA sequence: TGTGCCAGCAGCTCCAGGGGGAACCACTATGGCTACACCTTC. Its translation is CASSSRGNHYGYTF. The gene calls are TRBV11-1 and TRBJ1-2; TRBD1 matches at 7 bases. Germline assignment: CDR1 SGHAT and CDR2 FQDESV (reference sequence). V lost 4 bases and J lost 3; bases outside the gene matches: 5. This CDR3 has 14 amino acids.